Sequencing of this TCR beta chain was carried out in a study of tumor-infiltrating lymphocytes in primary liver carcinoma. Study overall: Ages ranged from 30 to 69, with HCC or mixed HCC-cholangiocarcinoma.

Germline DNA was also extracted, and blood RNA was taken from unsorted whole blood. From germline, CDR1 is WSHSY and CDR2 SAAADI. V was shortened by 1 base and J by 9 bases, with 13 bases between the two germline ends. This CDR3 region has 14 residues. With regard to this clonotype: Its antigen is still unknown.

The study's findings and limits: When set against blood, tumors had a significantly higher top-250-clone fraction (p = 0.039).

TCR beta cDNA came from roughly 450 ng total RNA, primed with a constant-region primer. Sequencing libraries for TCR beta derived from three nested multiplex PCR rounds that used slightly modified ARM-PCR. The opening two PCR rounds, approximately 10 cycles each, paired TRBV1-TRBV30 forward primers with a C-beta reverse primer. MiXCR, applied by TCRdb to the multiplex PCR reads, yields one record per CDR3 protein. The sample records 330,000 or so distinct CDR3 sequences, 65% being singletons. This chain links TRBV10-2 with TRBJ2-1; no reliable D call. The material sequenced was peripheral blood. The sequence was obtained from a man between 40 and 49 years old with primary liver carcinoma and hepatitis B virus infection. This CDR3 reads CASSELGADREQFF. In nucleotides, the CDR3 is TGCGCCAGCAGTGAGTTAGGCGCGGACCGTGAGCAGTTCTTC.